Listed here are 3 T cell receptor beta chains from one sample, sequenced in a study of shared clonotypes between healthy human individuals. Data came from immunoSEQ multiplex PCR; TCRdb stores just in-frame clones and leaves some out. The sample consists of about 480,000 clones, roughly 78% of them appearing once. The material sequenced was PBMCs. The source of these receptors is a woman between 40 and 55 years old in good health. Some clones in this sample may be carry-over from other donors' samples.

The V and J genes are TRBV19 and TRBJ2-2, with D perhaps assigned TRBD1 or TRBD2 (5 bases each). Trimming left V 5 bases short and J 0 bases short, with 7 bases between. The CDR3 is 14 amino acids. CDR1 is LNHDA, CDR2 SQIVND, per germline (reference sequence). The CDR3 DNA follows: TGTGCCAGTAGTTCGGGGCCGAACACCGGGGAGCTGTTTTTT. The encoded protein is CASSSGPNTGELFF. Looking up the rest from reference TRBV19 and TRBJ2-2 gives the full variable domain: DGGITQSPKYLFRKEGQNVTLSCEQNLNHDAMYWYRQDPGQGLRLIYYSQIVNDFQKGDIAEGYSVSREKKESFPLTVTSAQKNPTAFYLCASSSGPNTGELFFGEGSRLTVL.

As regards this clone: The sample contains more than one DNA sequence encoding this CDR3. CDR3 sequence: CASSPGTGNQPQHF. In DNA form, the CDR3 reads TGTGCCAGCTCACCCGGGACAGGCAATCAGCCCCAGCATTTT. The chain joins TRBV18 to TRBJ1-5, with 7 bases fitting TRBD1. CDR1 and CDR2 (germline): KGHSH, LQKENI. CDR3 length: 14 residues. The ends lost 3 bases at V and 2 bases at J; junction bases unmatched: 1.

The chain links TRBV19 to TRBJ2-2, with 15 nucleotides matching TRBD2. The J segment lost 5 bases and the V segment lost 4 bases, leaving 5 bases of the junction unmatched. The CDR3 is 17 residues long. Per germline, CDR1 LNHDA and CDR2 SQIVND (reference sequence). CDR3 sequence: CASSKRTSGRVTGELFF. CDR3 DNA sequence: TGTGCCAGTAGTAAGAGGACTAGCGGGAGGGTAACCGGGGAGCTGTTTTTT.